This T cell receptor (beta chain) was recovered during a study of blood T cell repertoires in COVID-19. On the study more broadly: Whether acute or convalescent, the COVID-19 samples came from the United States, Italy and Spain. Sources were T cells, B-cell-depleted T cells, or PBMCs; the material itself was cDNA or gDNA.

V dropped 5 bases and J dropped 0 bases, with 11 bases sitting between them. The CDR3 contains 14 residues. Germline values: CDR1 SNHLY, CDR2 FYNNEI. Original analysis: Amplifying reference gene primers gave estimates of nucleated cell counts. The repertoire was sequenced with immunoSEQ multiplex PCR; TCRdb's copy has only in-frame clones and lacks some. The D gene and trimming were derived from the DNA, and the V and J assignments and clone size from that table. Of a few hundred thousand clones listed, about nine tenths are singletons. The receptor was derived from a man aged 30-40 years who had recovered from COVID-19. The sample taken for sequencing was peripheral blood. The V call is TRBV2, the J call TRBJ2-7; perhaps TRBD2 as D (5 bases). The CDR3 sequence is CASSTTGSSYEQYF. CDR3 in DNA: TGTGCCAGCAGTACGACGGGGAGCTCCTACGAGCAGTACTTC.